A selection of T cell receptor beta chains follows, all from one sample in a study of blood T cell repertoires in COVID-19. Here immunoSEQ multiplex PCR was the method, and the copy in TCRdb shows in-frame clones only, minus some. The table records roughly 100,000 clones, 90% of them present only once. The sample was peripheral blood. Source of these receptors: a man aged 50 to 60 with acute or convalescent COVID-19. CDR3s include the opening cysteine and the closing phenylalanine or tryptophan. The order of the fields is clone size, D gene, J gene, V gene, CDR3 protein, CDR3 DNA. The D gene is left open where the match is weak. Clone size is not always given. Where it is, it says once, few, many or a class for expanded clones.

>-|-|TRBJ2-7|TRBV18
CASSPPEGSYEQYF
TGTGCCAGCTCACCACCGGAGGGTTCCTACGAGCAGTACTTC
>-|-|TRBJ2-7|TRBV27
CASSLRGNSYEQYF
TGTGCCAGCAGTTTGCGAGGAAACTCCTACGAGCAGTACTTC
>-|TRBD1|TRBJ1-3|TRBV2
CAREGSGQESSGNTIYF
TGTGCCAGAGAGGGATCGGGACAGGAGAGCTCTGGAAACACCATATATTTT
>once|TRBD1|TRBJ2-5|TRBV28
CASSFIRTGGGQETQYF
TGTGCCAGCAGTTTCATCAGGACAGGGGGGGGCCAAGAGACCCAGTACTTC
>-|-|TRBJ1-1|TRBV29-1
CSAERQASEAFF
TGCAGCGCAGAGCGACAGGCTTCGGAAGCTTTCTTT
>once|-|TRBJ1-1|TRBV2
CASCTGRMNTEAFF
TGTGCCAGCTGCACCGGCAGGATGAACACTGAAGCTTTCTTT
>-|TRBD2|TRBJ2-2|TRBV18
CASSLGLALNTGELFF
TGTGCCAGCTCACTGGGACTAGCCCTGAACACCGGGGAGCTGTTTTTT
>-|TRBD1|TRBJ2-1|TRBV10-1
CASRTRQGNEQFF
TGCGCCAGCAGAACCCGACAGGGGAATGAGCAGTTCTTC
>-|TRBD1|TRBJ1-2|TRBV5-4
CASSPTTGFVRGYTF
TGTGCCAGCAGCCCGACGACAGGGTTCGTGCGTGGCTACACCTTC
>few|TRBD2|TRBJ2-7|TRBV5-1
CASSPGTSGRLSYEQYF
TGCGCCAGCAGCCCCGGGACTAGCGGGAGGCTATCCTACGAGCAGTACTTC
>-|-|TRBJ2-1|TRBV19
CASGQSSYNEQFF
TGTGCCAGTGGACAGTCTTCCTACAATGAGCAGTTCTTC
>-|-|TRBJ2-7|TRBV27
CASSLRGRGEQYF
TGTGCCAGCAGTTTACGAGGGAGAGGCGAGCAGTACTTC
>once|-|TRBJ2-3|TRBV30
CAWSAASGVADTQYF
TGTGCCTGGAGTGCAGCTTCCGGAGTGGCAGATACGCAGTATTTT
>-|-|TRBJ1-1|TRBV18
CASSNREQEAEAFF
TGTGCCAGCTCAAACAGGGAACAGGAGGCTGAAGCTTTCTTT
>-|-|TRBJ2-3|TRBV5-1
CASSARNGGSDTQYF
TGCGCCAGCAGCGCCCGAAACGGAGGGTCAGATACGCAGTATTTT
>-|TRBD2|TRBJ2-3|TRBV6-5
CASSSRTSGSGDTQYF
TGTGCCAGCAGTTCCCGGACTAGCGGGAGCGGGGATACGCAGTATTTT
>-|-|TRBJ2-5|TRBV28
CASREGPLETQYF
TGTGCCAGCAGGGAGGGCCCGCTGGAGACCCAGTACTTC
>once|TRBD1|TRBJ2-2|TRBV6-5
CASVWTGGNTGELFF
TGTGCCAGCGTCTGGACAGGGGGGAACACCGGGGAGCTGTTTTTT
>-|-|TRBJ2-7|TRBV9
CASSVGLDRAYEQYF
TGTGCCAGCAGCGTAGGGTTGGACAGAGCCTACGAGCAGTACTTC
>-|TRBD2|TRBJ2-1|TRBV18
CASSPSTSRADNEQFF
TGTGCCAGCTCACCCTCGACTAGCCGCGCGGACAATGAGCAGTTCTTC
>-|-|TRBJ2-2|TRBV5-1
CASSLAVTGTGELFF
TGCGCCAGCAGCTTGGCCGTTACGGGAACCGGGGAGCTGTTTTTT
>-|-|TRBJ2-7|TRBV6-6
CASSRSQTGPSSYEQYF
TGTGCCAGCAGTCGATCCCAGACAGGACCAAGTTCCTACGAGCAGTACTTC
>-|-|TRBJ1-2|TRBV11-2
CASSLTGKGYTF
TGTGCCAGCAGCTTAACAGGGAAGGGCTACACCTTC
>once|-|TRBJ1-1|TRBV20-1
CSSQLNTEAFF
TGCAGTTCACAGTTGAACACTGAAGCTTTCTTT
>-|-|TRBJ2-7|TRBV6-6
CASSYLNRDFSYEQYF
TGTGCCAGCAGCTACTTGAACCGGGACTTCTCCTACGAGCAGTACTTC
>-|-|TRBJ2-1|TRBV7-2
CASSPSYNEQFF
TGTGCCAGCAGCCCATCCTACAATGAGCAGTTCTTC
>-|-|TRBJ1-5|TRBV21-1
CASSKEAGRNQPQHF
TGTGCCAGCAGCAAAGAAGCGGGGCGGAATCAGCCCCAGCATTTT
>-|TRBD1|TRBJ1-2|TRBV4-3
CASSRGQGYGYTF
TGCGCCAGCAGCCGAGGACAGGGGTACGGCTACACCTTC
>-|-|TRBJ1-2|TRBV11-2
CASSPDSNYGYTF
TGTGCCAGCAGCCCGGACAGCAACTATGGCTACACCTTC
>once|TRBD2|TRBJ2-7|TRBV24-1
CATSDRTSGRFYEQYF
TGTGCCACCAGTGACCGGACTAGCGGGAGGTTCTACGAGCAGTACTTC
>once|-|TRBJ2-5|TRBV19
CASSRLTTGETQYF
TGTGCCAGTAGTCGTCTGACCACGGGGGAGACCCAGTACTTC
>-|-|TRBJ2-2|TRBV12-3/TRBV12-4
CASSFGPRELFF
TGTGCCAGCAGTTTCGGTCCCCGGGAGCTGTTTTTT
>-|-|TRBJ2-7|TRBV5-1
CASSSRLPDPEQYF
TGCGCCAGCAGCTCTCGACTACCGGACCCCGAGCAGTACTTC
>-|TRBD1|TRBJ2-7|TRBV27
CASSADRFSHEQYF
TGTGCCAGCAGTGCGGACAGGTTTAGCCACGAGCAGTACTTC
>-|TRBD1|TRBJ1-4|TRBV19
CASSSPGTGEKLFF
TGTGCCAGTAGTAGCCCCGGGACAGGGGAAAAACTGTTTTTT
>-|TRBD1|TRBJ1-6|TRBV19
CASSKKGQGNSPLHF
TGTGCCAGTAGTAAGAAGGGACAGGGGAATTCACCCCTCCACTTT
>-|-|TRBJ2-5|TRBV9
CASSVEGFETQYF
TGTGCCAGCAGCGTAGAGGGGTTCGAGACCCAGTACTTC
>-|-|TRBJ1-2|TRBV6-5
CASSYWGRESYGYTF
TGTGCCAGCAGTTACTGGGGCAGGGAAAGTTATGGCTACACCTTC
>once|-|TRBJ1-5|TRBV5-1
CASSLVGGWNQPQHF
TGCGCCAGCAGCTTGGTGGGGGGATGGAATCAGCCCCAGCATTTT
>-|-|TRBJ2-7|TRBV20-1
CSASVREHEQYF
TGCAGTGCTAGTGTCAGGGAACACGAGCAGTACTTC
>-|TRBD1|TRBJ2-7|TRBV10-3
CAISESPGQGYEQYF
TGTGCCATCAGTGAGTCACCTGGACAGGGCTACGAGCAGTACTTC
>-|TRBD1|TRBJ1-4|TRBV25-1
CASTIGGREKLFF
TGTGCCAGCACTATAGGGGGCCGTGAAAAACTGTTTTTT
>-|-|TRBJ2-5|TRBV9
CASSVGCRDQYF
TGTGCCAGCAGCGTGGGTTGCCGGGACCAGTACTTC
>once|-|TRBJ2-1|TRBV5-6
CASSSVGLASSNEQFF
TGTGCCAGCAGCTCGGTTGGCCTGGCTAGTAGTAATGAGCAGTTCTTC
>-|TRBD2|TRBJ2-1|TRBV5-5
CASSGVWVSGSLNEQFF
TGTGCCAGCAGCGGGGTTTGGGTTAGCGGGAGTTTGAATGAGCAGTTCTTC
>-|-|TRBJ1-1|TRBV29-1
CSGQRGLMNTEAFF
TGCAGCGGCCAAAGGGGACTCATGAACACTGAAGCTTTCTTT